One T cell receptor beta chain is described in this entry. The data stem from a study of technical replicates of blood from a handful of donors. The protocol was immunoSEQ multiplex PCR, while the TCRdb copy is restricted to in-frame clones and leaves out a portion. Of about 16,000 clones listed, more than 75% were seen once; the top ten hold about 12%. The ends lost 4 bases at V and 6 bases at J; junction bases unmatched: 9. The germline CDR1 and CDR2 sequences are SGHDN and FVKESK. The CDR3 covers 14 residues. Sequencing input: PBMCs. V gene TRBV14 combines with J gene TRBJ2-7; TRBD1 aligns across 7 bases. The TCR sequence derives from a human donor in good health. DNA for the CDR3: TGTGCCAGCAGCCCTTGGACAGGTCCAGGCGAGCAGTACTTC. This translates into CASSPWTGPGEQYF.